One and the same sample provided the 8 T cell receptor beta chains below, sequenced in a study of T-cell memory formation after mild COVID-19. Each CDR3 protein is one row after TCRdb ran MiXCR on the 5' RACE reads. This sample has just over 400,000 distinct CDR3 sequences, with about 25% found just once. What was sequenced was PBMCs or a T cell subset sorted from them (not recorded which). All receptors derive from an adult woman who had mild COVID-19 (a few samples of this study predate the infection). Cell type and time point are not known.

This clonotype was recorded a few times. The chain employs TRBV5-1 and TRBJ1-1, with TRBD1 matching over 7 bases. CDR3 size: 15 residues. The trim removed 3 bases at V and 1 base at J, leaving 6 bases unmatched. Germline V lookup: CDR1 SGHRS, CDR2 YFSETQ. The CDR3 DNA reads TGCGCCAGCAGCTGGGTGACAGGGTCGAACACTGAAGCTTTCTTT. This codes for CASSWVTGSNTEAFF.

The rearrangement joins TRBV3-1 to TRBJ2-2, with D perhaps matching TRBD1 or TRBD2 (6 bases each). The V gene lost 6 bases and the J gene lost 3 bases, with 14 bases spanning the gap. CDR3 length equals 15 residues. In germline, CDR1 is LGHDT, CDR2 YNNKEL (reference sequence). The CDR3 protein is CASRAGHRDTGELFF. CDR3 DNA sequence: TGTGCCAGCAGGGCGGGACACCGGGACACCGGGGAGCTGTTTTTT.

This clonotype was picked up a small number of times. The CDR3 spells CSARGEDQYF. In nucleotides, the CDR3 is TGCAGTGCCAGGGGTGAGGACCAGTACTTC. This chain connects TRBV20-1 to TRBJ2-5; possible D gene TRBD1, 6 bases. The CDR3 has 10 residues. Trimming stripped 6 bases from V and 10 bases from J, with 12 bases between. The germline CDR1 and CDR2 sequences are DFQATT and SNEGSKA (reference sequence).

This clonotype has just a few counts. The CDR3 nucleotides are TGCGCCAGCAGCCCATGGACTAGCGGGGGGCCCGGCACCGGGGAGCTGTTTTTT. It specifies CASSPWTSGGPGTGELFF. This rearrangement joins TRBV5-1 to TRBJ2-2; the match to TRBD2 covers 14 bases. V trimming: 4 bases; J trimming: 4 bases; junction bases outside the gene matches: 9. This CDR3 is 18 amino acids long. In germline, CDR1 is SGHRS, CDR2 YFSETQ.

The rearrangement uses TRBV7-9 and TRBJ1-2; 7 bases agree with TRBD1. The length of the CDR3 is 15 residues. Trimming took 8 bases from V and 4 from J; bases not matched to a gene: 13. Germline V gene data show CDR1 as SEHNR and CDR2 as FQNEAQ (reference sequence). CDR3: CASRGGDRVPYGYTF. DNA of the CDR3: TGTGCCAGCCGAGGTGGGGACAGAGTTCCCTATGGCTACACCTTC.

This chain connects TRBV29-1 to TRBJ2-6; D not certain. V was trimmed by 4 bases and J by 0 bases, leaving 4 bases between them. In germline, CDR1 is SQVTM, CDR2 ANQGSEA. CDR3 length: 13 amino acids. The CDR3 nucleotides are TGCAGCGTTGTCGGCTCTGGGGCCAACGTCCTGACTTTC. Its translation: CSVVGSGANVLTF.

This clonotype was detected only a few times. This chain links TRBV19 with TRBJ1-1; 9 bases match TRBD1. Germline loops: CDR1 LNHDA, CDR2 SQIVND (reference sequence). The CDR3 is made up of 13 amino acids. The junction had 8 bases not matched to a gene; V was cut back by 7 bases and J by 8 bases. CDR3 in DNA: TGTGCCAGTACTTTGGGACAGGGAGTCGAAGCTTTCTTT. It translates to CASTLGQGVEAFF.

The chain couples TRBV20-1 to TRBJ1-6; D may be TRBD1 (6 bases). The CDR3 extends over 16 amino acids. V lost 0 bases to trimming and J lost 8 bases, with 17 bases between them. Germline V gives CDR1 DFQATT, CDR2 SNEGSKA (reference sequence). The DNA of the CDR3 is TGCAGTGCTAGAGACCGACAGGTCCTTGTTCATTCACCCCTCCACTTT. Its translation is CSARDRQVLVHSPLHF.